Sequencing of this TCR beta chain was carried out in a study of T cells in Graves' hyperthyroidism and ophthalmopathy. This clonotype was observed many times. Per the germline V gene, CDR1 is SNHLY and CDR2 is FYNNEI. V was trimmed by 1 base and J by 7 bases, leaving 23 bases between them. The CDR3 consists of 17 residues. Amplification of TCR beta CDR3 regions was performed using RNA transcripts as template. The HTBI primer set served for first-round RT-PCR of the TCR CDR3. MiXCR was run by TCRdb on the multiplex PCR reads, yielding one entry per CDR3 protein. Of roughly 510,000 distinct CDR3 sequences listed, 46% were seen once; the top ten hold around 44%. Criteria for exclusion of patients were uncontrolled infection, other autoimmune disease, pregnancy or lactation.

V is TRBV2 and J is TRBJ2-7; tentative D call: TRBD2 (6 bases). The TCR comes from an adult woman with Graves' disease, either hyperthyroidism or ophthalmopathy (not recorded which). Sequencing input: peripheral blood or thyroid tissue (not recorded which). CDR3 protein: CASSEGLGDGSGVEQYF. CDR3 sequence (DNA): TGTGCCAGCAGTGAAGGGCTGGGGGACGGGTCGGGAGTTGAGCAGTACTTC.